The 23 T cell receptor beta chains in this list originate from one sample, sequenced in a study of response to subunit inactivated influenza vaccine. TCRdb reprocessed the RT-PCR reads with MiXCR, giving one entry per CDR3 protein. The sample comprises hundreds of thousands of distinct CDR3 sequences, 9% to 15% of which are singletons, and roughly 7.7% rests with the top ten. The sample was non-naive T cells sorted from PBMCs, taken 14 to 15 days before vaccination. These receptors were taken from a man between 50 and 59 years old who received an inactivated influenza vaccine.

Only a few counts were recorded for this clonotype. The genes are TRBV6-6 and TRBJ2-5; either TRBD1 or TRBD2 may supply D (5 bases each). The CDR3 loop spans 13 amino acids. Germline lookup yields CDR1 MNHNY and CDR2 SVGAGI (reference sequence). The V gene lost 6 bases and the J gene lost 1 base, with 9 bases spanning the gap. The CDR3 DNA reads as TGTGCCAGCAGACGGGACGGCCAAGAGACCCAGTACTTC. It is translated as CASRRDGQETQYF.

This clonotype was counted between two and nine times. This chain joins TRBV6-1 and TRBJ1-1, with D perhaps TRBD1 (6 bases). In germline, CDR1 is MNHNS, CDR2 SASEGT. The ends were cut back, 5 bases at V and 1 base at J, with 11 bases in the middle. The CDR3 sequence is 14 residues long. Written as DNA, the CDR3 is TGTGCCAGCAGTCGGGACACAGGGAACACTGAAGCTTTCTTT. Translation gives CASSRDTGNTEAFF.

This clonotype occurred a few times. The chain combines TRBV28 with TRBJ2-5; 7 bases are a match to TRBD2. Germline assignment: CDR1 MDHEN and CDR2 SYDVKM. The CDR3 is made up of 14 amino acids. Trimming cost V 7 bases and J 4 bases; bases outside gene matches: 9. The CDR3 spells CASKPSGAGETQYF. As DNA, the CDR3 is TGTGCCAGCAAACCGAGCGGGGCGGGAGAGACCCAGTACTTC.

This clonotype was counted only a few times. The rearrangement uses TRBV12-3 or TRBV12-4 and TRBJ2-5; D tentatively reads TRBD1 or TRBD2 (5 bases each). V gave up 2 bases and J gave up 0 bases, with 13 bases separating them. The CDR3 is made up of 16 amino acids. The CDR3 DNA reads TGTGCCAGCAGTTTAAAGGGGTGGGAGAACCAAGAGACCCAGTACTTC. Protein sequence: CASSLKGWENQETQYF.

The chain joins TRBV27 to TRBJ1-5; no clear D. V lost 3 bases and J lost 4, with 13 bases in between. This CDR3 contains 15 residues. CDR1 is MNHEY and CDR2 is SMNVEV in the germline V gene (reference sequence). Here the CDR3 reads CASSFGPGRNQPQHF. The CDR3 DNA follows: TGTGCCAGCAGTTTTGGCCCCGGGAGGAATCAGCCCCAGCATTTT.

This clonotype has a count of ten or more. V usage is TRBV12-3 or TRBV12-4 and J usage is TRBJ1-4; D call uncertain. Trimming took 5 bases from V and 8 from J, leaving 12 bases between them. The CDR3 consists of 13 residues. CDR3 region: CASSPKAGEKLFF. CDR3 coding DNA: TGTGCCAGCAGTCCAAAGGCGGGAGAAAAACTGTTTTTT.

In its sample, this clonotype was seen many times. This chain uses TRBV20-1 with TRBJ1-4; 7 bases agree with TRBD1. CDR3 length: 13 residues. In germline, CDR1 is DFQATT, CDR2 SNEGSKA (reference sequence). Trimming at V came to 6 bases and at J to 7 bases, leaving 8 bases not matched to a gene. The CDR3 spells CSAIGDRVEKLFF. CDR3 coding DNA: TGCAGTGCAATAGGCGACAGGGTTGAAAAACTGTTTTTT.

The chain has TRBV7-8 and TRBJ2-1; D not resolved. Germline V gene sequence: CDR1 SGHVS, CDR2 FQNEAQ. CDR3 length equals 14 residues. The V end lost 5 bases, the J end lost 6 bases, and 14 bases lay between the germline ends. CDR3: CASSVRTGTNEQFF. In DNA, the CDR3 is TGTGCCAGCAGCGTCCGTACCGGAACCAATGAGCAGTTCTTC.

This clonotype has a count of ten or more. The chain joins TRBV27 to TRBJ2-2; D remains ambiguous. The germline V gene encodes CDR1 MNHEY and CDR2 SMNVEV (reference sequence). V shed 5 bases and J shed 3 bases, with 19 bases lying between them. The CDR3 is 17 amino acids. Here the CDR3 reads CASSVQRFFDDTGELFF. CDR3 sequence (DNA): TGTGCCAGCAGTGTGCAGCGATTCTTCGACGACACCGGGGAGCTGTTTTTT.

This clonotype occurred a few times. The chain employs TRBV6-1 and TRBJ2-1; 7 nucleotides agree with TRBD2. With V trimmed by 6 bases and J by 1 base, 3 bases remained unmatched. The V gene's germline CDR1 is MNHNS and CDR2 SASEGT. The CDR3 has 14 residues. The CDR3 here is CASRGGGSYNEQFF. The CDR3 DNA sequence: TGTGCCAGCAGGGGCGGGGGTTCCTACAATGAGCAGTTCTTC.

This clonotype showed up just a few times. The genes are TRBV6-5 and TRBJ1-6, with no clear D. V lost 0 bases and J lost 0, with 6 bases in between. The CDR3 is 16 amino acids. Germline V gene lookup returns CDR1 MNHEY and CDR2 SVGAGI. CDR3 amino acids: CASSYSASSYNSPLHF. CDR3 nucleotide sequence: TGTGCCAGCAGTTACTCGGCCAGCTCCTATAATTCACCCCTCCACTTT.

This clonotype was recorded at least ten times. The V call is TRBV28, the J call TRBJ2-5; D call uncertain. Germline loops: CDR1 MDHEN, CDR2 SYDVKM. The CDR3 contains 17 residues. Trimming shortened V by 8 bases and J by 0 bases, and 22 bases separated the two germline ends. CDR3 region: CASQPSSGSAHQETQYF. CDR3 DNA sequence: TGTGCCAGCCAACCCTCGTCCGGCAGCGCCCACCAAGAGACCCAGTACTTC.

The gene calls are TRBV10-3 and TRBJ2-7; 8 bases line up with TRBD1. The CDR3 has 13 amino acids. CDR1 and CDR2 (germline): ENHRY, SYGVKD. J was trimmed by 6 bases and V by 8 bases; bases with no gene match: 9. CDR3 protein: CAIHGTGALEQYF. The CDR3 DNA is TGTGCCATCCATGGGACAGGAGCGCTCGAGCAGTACTTC.

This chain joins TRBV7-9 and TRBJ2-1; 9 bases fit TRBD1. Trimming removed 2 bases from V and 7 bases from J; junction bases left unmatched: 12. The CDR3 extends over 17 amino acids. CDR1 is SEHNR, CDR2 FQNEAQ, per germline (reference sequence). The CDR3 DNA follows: TGTGCCAGCAGCTTAAGTCCCGGACAGGGGACGTGGAATGAGCAGTTCTTC. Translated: CASSLSPGQGTWNEQFF.

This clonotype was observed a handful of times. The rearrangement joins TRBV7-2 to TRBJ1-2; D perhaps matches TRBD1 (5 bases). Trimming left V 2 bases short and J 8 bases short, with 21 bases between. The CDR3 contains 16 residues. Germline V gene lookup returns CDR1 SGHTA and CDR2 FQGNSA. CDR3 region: CASSLSWGGWDVGYTF. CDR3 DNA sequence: TGTGCCAGCAGCTTATCGTGGGGGGGGTGGGATGTAGGCTACACCTTC. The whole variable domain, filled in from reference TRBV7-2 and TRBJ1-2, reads GAGVSQSPSNKVTEKGKDVELRCDPISGHTALYWYRQSLGQGLEFLIYFQGNSAPDKSGLPSDRFSAERTGGSVSTLTIQRTQQEDSAVYLCASSLSWGGWDVGYTFGSGTRLTVV.

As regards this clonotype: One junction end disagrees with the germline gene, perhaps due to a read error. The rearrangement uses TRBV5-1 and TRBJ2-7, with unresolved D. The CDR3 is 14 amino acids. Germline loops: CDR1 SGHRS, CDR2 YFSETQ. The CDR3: CASSLETHSYEQCF. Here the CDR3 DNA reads TGCGCCAGCAGCCTTGAGACACATTCCTACGAGCAGTGCTTC. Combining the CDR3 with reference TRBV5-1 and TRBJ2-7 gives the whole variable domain KAGVTQTPRYLIKTRGQQVTLSCSPISGHRSVSWYQQTPGQGLQFLFEYFSETQRNKGNFPGRFSGRQFSNSRSEMNVSTLELGDSALYLCASSLETHSYEQCFGPGTRLTVT.

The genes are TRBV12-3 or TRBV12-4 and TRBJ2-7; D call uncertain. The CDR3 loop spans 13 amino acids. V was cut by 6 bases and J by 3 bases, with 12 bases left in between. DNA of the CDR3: TGTGCCAGCAGATCTGACGTCGACTACGAGCAGTACTTC. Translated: CASRSDVDYEQYF.

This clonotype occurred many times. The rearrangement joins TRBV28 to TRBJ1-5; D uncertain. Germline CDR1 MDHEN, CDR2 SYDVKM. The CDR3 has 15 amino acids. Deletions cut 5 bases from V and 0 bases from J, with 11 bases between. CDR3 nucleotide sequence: TGTGCCAGCAGTCGACAAGGGTATAGCAATCAGCCCCAGCATTTT. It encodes CASSRQGYSNQPQHF.

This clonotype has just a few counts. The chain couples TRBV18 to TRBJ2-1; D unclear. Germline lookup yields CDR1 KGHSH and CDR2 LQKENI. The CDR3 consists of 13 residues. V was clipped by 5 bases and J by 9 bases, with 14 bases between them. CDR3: CASSFGPSVEQFF. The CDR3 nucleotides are TGTGCCAGCTCATTCGGTCCCTCGGTTGAGCAGTTCTTC.

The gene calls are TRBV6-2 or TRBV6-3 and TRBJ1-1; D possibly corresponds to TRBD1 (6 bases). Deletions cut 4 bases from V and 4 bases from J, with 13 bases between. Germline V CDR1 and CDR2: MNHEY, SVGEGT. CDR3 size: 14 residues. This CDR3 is CASSFGGSTTEAFF. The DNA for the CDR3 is TGTGCCAGCAGTTTTGGGGGCAGCACCACTGAAGCTTTCTTT.

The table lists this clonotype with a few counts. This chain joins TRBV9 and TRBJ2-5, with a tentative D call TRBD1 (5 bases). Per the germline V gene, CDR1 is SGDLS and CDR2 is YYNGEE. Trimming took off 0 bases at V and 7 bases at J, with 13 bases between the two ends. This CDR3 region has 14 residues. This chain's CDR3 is CASSVEGAPGTQYF. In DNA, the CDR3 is TGTGCCAGCAGCGTAGAAGGGGCACCAGGGACCCAGTACTTC.

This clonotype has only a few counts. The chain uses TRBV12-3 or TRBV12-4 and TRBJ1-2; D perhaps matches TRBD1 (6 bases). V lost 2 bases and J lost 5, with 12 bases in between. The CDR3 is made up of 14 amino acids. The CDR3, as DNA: TGTGCCAGCAGTTTAATAGGACAGCGTTATGGCTACACCTTC. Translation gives CASSLIGQRYGYTF.

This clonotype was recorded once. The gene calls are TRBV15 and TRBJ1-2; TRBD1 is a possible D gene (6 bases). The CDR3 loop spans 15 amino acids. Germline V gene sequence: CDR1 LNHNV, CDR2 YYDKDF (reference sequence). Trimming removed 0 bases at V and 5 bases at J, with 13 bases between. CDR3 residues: CATSRDPGEGYGYTF. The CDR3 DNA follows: TGTGCCACCAGCAGAGATCCAGGGGAGGGGTATGGCTACACCTTC.